This TCR beta chain appears in the sequencing data of a study of blood T cell repertoires in COVID-19. At the level of the study: Acute and convalescent COVID-19 samples came from the United States, Italy and Spain.

This clone was found many times. Profiled with immunoSEQ multiplex PCR; TCRdb holds only in-frame clones, not every one. The table includes 130,000 or so clones, more than 65% detected once. The specimen was peripheral blood. The TCR was taken from a woman aged 65 to 85 with acute or convalescent COVID-19.

The CDR3 region is CASSLTSGASRNGELFF. CDR3 nucleotides: TGTGCCAGCTCCTTGACTAGCGGGGCTTCTAGGAACGGGGAGCTGTTTTTT. The chain employs TRBV2 and TRBJ2-2, with TRBD2 matching 11 bases. V shed 8 bases, J shed 7 bases, and the junction held 15 bases outside the gene matches. CDR1 SNHLY and CDR2 FYNNEI come from the germline V gene. There are 17 residues in the CDR3.